The text below deals with one T cell receptor beta chain. Antigen: not known. Trimming shortened V by 3 bases and J by 13 bases, and 15 bases separated the two germline ends. Germline lookup yields CDR1 SGHAT and CDR2 FQNNGV. This CDR3 is 12 amino acids long. PCR primers comprised 60 Vbeta and 13 Jbeta primers. The repertoire was sequenced with immunoSEQ multiplex PCR; TCRdb's copy has only in-frame clones and lacks some. In the table there are around 63,000 clones, 65% to 80% of which are singletons. The sample originates from a study of cytomegalovirus exposure and HLA in healthy donors. Regarding the study as a whole: V- and J-gene trimming in TCR beta was tied to a missense DCLRE1C variant by an analysis performed later.

The source material was PBMCs. The chain employs TRBV11-2 and TRBJ1-2; perhaps TRBD1 as D (6 bases). The sequence derives from a woman between 25 and 40 years old in good health and CMV-seronegative. The CDR3 loop is CASSFGQTQCTF. Here the CDR3 DNA reads TGTGCCAGCAGCTTCGGACAGACCCAATGCACCTTC.